This TCR beta chain was observed in a study of T cell responses to AZD1222 COVID-19 vaccine. Study details: The study pooled second doses at about 4 or about 12 weeks.

Libraries were prepared by immunoSEQ multiplex PCR; TCRdb keeps only in-frame clonotypes and omits some of them. The table includes 90,000 to 150,000 clones, around nine tenths detected once. The clonotype originates from an adult in good health. Source: peripheral blood, taken on day 0 of AZD1222 vaccination.

The DNA of the CDR3 is TGTGCCAGCAGCCCCGGGACACTTCGAGCGAATGGCTACACCTTC. This codes for CASSPGTLRANGYTF. The chain has TRBV28 and TRBJ1-2, with D possibly TRBD1 on 6 matching bases. The germline V and J ends were trimmed by 6 bases and 6 bases, with 20 bases remaining between them. This CDR3 has 15 amino acids. Germline V CDR1 and CDR2: MDHEN, SYDVKM.